This TCR beta chain was captured in a study of T cell repertoires in cytomegalovirus infection. Study overall: CMV infection plus the matching HLA type was flagged by public TCR beta signatures.

TCRdb reprocessed the reads with MiXCR, giving one entry per CDR3 protein. The repertoire includes around 170,000 distinct CDR3 sequences, approximately 15% of them detected once, and 25% to 30% sits in the top ten. The CDR3 runs to 15 residues. With V trimmed by 6 bases and J by 6 bases, 7 bases remained unmatched. The germline V gene has CDR1 MDHEN and CDR2 SYDVKM. Sequencing was performed on PBMCs. The gene calls are TRBV28 and TRBJ2-2; 10 bases align to TRBD2. This TCR was sampled from a human donor in good health (CMV status not recorded). Some clones in this sample may be carry-over from other donors' samples. CDR3 sequence (DNA): TGTGCCAGCAGCCCCGGGACTAGCGTGGCCGGGGAGCTGTTTTTT. It translates to CASSPGTSVAGELFF.